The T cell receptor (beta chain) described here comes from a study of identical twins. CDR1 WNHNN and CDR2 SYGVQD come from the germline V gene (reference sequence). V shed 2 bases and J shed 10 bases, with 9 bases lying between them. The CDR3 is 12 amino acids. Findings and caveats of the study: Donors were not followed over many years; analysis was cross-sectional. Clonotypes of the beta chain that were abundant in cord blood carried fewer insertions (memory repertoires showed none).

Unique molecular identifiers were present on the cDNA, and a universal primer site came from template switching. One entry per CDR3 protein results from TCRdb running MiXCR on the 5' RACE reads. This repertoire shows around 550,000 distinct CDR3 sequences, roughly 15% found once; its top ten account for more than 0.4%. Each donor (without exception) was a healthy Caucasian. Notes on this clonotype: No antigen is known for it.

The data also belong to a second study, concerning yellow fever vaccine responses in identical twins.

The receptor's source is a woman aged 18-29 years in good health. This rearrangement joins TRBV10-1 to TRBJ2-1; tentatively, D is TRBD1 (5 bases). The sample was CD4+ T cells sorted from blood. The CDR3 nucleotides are TGCGCCAGCAGTGAGCAGGGTGGGGAGCAGTTCTTC. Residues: CASSEQGGEQFF.